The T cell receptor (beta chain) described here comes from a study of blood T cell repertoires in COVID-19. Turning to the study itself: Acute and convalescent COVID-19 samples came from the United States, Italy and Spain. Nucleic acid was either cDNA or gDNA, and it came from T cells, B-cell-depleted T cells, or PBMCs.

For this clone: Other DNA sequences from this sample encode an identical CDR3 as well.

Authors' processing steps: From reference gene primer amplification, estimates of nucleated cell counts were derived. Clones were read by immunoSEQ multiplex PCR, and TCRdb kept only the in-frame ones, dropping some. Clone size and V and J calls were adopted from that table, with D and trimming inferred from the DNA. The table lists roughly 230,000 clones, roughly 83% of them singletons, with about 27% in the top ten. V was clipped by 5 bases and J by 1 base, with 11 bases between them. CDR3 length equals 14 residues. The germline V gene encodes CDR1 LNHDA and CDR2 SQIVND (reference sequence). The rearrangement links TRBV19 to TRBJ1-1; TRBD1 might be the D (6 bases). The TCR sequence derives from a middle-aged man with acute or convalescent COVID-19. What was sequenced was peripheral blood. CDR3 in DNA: TGTGCCAGTAGTTCGGGACAACAGAACACTGAAGCTTTCTTT. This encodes CASSSGQQNTEAFF.